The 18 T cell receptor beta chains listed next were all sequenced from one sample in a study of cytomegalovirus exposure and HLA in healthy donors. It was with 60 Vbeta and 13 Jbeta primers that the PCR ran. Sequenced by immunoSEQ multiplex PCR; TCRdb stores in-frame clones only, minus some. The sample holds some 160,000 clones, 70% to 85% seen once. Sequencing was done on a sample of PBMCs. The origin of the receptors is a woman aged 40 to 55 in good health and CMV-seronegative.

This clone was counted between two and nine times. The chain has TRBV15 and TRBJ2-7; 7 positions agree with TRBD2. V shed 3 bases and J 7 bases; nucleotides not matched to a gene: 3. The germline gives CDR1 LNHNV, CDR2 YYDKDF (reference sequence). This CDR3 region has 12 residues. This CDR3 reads CATSSQREEQYF. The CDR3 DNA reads TGTGCCACCAGCAGCCAGCGGGAAGAGCAGTACTTC.

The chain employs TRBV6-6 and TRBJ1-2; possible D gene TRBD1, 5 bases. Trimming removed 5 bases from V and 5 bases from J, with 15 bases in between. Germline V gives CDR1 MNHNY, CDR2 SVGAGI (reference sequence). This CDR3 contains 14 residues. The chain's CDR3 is CASSALGAGYGYTF. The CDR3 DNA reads TGTGCCAGCAGTGCCCTAGGGGCGGGGTATGGCTACACCTTC.

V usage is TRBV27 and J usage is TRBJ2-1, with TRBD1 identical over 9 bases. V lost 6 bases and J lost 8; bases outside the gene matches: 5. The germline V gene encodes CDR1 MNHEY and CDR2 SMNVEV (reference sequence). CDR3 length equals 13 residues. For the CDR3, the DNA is TGTGCCAGCAGGTGGACAGGGGTTCATGAGCAGTTCTTC. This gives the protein CASRWTGVHEQFF.

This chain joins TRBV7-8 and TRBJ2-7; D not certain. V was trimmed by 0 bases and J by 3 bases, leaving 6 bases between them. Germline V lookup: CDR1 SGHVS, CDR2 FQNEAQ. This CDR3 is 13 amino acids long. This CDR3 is CASSLAGNYEQYF. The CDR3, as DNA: TGTGCCAGCAGCTTAGCGGGCAACTACGAGCAGTACTTC. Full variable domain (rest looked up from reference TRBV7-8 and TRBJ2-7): GAGVSQSPRYKVAKRGQDVALRCDPISGHVSLFWYQQALGQGPEFLTYFQNEAQLDKSGLPSDRFFAERPEGSVSTLKIQRTQQEDSAVYLCASSLAGNYEQYFGPGTRLTVT.

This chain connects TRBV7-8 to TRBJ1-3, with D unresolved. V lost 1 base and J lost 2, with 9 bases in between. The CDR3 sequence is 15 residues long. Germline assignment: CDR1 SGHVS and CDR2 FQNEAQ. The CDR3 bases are TGTGCCAGCAGCTTAGACACCTTTCCTGGAAACACCATATATTTT. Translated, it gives CASSLDTFPGNTIYF.

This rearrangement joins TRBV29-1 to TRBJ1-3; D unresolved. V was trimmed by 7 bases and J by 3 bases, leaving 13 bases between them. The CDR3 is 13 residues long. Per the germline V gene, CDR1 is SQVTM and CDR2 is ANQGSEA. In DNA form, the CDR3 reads TGCAGCGCCACAGATGGTCTTGGAAACACCATATATTTT. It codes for CSATDGLGNTIYF.

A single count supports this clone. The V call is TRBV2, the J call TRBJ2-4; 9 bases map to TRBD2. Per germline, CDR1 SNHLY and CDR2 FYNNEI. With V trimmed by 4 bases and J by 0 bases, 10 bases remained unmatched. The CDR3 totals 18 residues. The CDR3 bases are TGTGCCAGCAGTGTTTCTAGCGGGATCACCCTAGCCAAAAACATTCAGTACTTC. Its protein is CASSVSSGITLAKNIQYF.

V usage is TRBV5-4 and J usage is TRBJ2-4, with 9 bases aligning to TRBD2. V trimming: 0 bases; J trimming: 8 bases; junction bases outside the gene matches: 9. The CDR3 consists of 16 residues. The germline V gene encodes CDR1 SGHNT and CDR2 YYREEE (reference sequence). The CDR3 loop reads CASSLAAGGGRDIQYF. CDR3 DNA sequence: TGTGCCAGCAGCTTGGCCGCGGGGGGGGGCCGGGACATTCAGTACTTC.

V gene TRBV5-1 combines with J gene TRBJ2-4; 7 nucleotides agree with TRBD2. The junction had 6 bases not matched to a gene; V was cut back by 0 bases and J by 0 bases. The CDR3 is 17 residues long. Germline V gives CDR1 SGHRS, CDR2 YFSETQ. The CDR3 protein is CASSLVRGEVAKNIQYF. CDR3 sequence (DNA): TGCGCCAGCAGCTTGGTACGGGGGGAAGTAGCCAAAAACATTCAGTACTTC.

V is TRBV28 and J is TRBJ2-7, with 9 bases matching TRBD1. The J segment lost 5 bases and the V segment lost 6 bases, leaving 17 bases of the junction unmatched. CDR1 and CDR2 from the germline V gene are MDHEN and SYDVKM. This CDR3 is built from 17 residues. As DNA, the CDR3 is TGTGCCAGCAGCCCAATCATTCCGGGACAGGGCCTCAACGAGCAGTACTTC. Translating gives CASSPIIPGQGLNEQYF.

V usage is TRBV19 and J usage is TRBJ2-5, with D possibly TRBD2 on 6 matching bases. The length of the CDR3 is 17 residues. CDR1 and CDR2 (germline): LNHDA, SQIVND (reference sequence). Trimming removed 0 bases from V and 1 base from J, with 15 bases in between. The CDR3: CASSIEGGKGIQETQYF. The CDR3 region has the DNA TGTGCCAGTAGTATAGAAGGCGGGAAGGGCATCCAAGAGACCCAGTACTTC.

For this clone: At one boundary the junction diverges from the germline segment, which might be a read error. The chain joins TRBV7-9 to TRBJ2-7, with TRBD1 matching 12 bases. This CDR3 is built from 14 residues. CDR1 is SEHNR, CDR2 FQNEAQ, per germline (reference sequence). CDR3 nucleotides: TGTTCCAGCAGCCACCGGGACAGGGGGCGCGAGCAGTACTTC. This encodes CSSSHRDRGREQYF.

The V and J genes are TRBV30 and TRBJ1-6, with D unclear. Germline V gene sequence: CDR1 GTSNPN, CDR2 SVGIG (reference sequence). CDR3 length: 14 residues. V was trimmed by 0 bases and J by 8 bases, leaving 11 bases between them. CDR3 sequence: CAWSVFLGDSPLHF. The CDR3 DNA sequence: TGTGCCTGGAGTGTCTTCCTGGGCGATTCACCCCTCCACTTT. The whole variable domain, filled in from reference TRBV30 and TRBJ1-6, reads SQTIHQWPATLVQPVGSPLSLECTVEGTSNPNLYWYRQAAGRGLQLLFYSVGIGQISSEVPQNLSASRPQDRQFILSSKKLLLSDSGFYLCAWSVFLGDSPLHFGNGTRLTVT.

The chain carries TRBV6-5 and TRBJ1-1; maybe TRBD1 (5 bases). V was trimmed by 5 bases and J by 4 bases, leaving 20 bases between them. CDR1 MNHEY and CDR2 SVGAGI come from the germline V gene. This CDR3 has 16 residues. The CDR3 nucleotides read TGTGCCAGCAGTCACTGGGCCAGGGCGGAGGGCACTGAAGCTTTCTTT. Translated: CASSHWARAEGTEAFF.

The CDR3 is CASGLGGTEAFF. DNA for the CDR3: TGTGCTAGTGGTTTGGGCGGTACTGAAGCTTTCTTT. The V and J genes are TRBV12-5 and TRBJ1-1; D remains unclear. The CDR3 loop spans 12 amino acids. Trimming pared 1 base from V and 5 bases from J, leaving 5 bases between. Germline V gene lookup returns CDR1 LGHNT and CDR2 FRNRAP. Based on the CDR3 plus reference TRBV12-5 and TRBJ1-1, the full variable domain is DARVTQTPRHKVTEMGQEVTMRCQPILGHNTVFWYRQTMMQGLELLAYFRNRAPLDDSGMPKDRFSAEMPDATLATLKIQPSEPRDSAVYFCASGLGGTEAFFGQGTRLTVV.

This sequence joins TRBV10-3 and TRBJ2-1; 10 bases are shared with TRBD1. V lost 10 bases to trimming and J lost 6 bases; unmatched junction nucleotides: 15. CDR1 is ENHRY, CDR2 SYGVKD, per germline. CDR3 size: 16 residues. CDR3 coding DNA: TGTGCCACCGAAATCTCCCCGGGACAGGGGCGCAATGAGCAGTTCTTC. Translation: CATEISPGQGRNEQFF.

CDR3 residues: CASSADSLNTEAFF. The DNA of the CDR3 is TGTGCCAGCAGCGCGGACAGTTTAAACACTGAAGCTTTCTTT. The gene calls are TRBV9 and TRBJ1-1; D might be TRBD1 (6 bases). Germline loops: CDR1 SGDLS, CDR2 YYNGEE. This CDR3 has 14 residues. V was shortened by 3 bases and J by 2 bases, with 11 bases between the two germline ends. Complete variable domain (other parts from reference TRBV9 and TRBJ1-1): DSGVTQTPKHLITATGQRVTLRCSPRSGDLSVYWYQQSLDQGLQFLIQYYNGEERAKGNILERFSAQQFPDLHSELNLSSLELGDSALYFCASSADSLNTEAFFGQGTRLTVV.

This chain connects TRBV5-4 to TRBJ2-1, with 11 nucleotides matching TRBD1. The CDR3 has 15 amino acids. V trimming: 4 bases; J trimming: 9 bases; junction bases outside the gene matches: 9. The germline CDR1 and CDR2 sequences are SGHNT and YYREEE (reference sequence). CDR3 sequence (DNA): TGTGCCAGCAGCCCAAGGACAGGGGGCCGATGTGAGCAGTTCTTC. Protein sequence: CASSPRTGGRCEQFF.